This TCR beta chain was found in a study of vaccination and CD4 T cells after COVID-19. As for treatment: approximately 9-day PBMC culture with coronavirus spike peptide pools or control peptides (ViraFEST assay). Worth noting for this clonotype: Its antigen is unknown.

With the Oncomine TCR Beta short-read assay, DNA from cultured CD4+ T cells was sequenced. TCRdb called the PCR reads again in MiXCR, with one record for every CDR3 protein. This sample has around 11,000 distinct CDR3 sequences, with around 23% found just once. CDR1 and CDR2 (germline): MDHEN, SYDVKM. J was trimmed by 5 bases and V by 2 bases; bases with no gene match: 11. CDR3 size: 16 residues. The genes are TRBV28 and TRBJ1-1; 7 nucleotides agree with TRBD1. Sequences were derived from CD4+ T cells from blood, cultured in vitro, sampled after SARS-CoV-2 vaccination. This TCR was sampled from a human donor who had recovered from COVID-19. The CDR3 bases are TGTGCCAGCAGTTTACCCCCAGACAGGGCGTGGACTGAAGCTTTCTTT. Translated: CASSLPPDRAWTEAFF.